The 21 T cell receptor beta chains reported below all come from one sample, sequenced in a study of blood T cell repertoires in COVID-19. The repertoire was sequenced with immunoSEQ multiplex PCR; TCRdb's copy has only in-frame clones and lacks some. Of over 60,000 clones listed, approximately 83% are singletons. Material: peripheral blood. All receptors derive from a man aged 45-65 years with COVID-19, enrolled during active disease.

The V gene is TRBV28, the J gene TRBJ1-5, with TRBD1 matching 8 bases. Germline CDR1 reads MDHEN; CDR2 reads SYDVKM. The CDR3 runs to 15 residues. J gave up 3 bases and V 5 bases, and 6 bases lay outside the gene matches. Here the CDR3 DNA reads TGTGCCAGCAGTCCCCTGGACAGGGACAATCAGCCCCAGCATTTT. Amino acid sequence: CASSPLDRDNQPQHF.

The chain is built from TRBV5-1 and TRBJ2-7, with 10 positions matching TRBD1. V trimming: 4 bases; J trimming: 2 bases; junction bases outside the gene matches: 6. The CDR3 extends over 15 amino acids. Germline values: CDR1 SGHRS, CDR2 YFSETQ. The CDR3 protein is CASSRRTGGTYEQYF. The CDR3 nucleotides read TGCGCCAGCAGCCGCCGGACAGGGGGGACCTACGAGCAGTACTTC.

The sample holds a few counts of this clone. The rearrangement uses TRBV6-5 and TRBJ2-7, with 9 nucleotides matching TRBD1. This CDR3 region has 13 residues. The J segment lost 5 bases and the V segment lost 6 bases, leaving 5 bases of the junction unmatched. Germline assignment: CDR1 MNHEY and CDR2 SVGAGI. This chain's CDR3 is CASSWTGANEQYF. DNA of the CDR3: TGTGCCAGCAGCTGGACAGGGGCCAACGAGCAGTACTTC.

This clone was found a few times. The rearrangement links TRBV28 to TRBJ1-5; the D gene is possibly TRBD1 (6 bases). Germline V gives CDR1 MDHEN, CDR2 SYDVKM. CDR3 size: 13 residues. The CDR3 DNA sequence: TGTGCGATACAGGGTATCAGCAATCAGCCCCAGCATTTT. It encodes CAIQGISNQPQHF.

This clone appeared once. The chain recombines TRBV6-6 with TRBJ1-4; weak D call: TRBD1 (6 bases). The germline gives CDR1 MNHNY, CDR2 SVGAGI (reference sequence). Trimming cost V 10 bases and J 4 bases, with 16 bases left between them. This CDR3 spans 14 amino acids. DNA for the CDR3: TGTGCCACCCGAACTGACAGGATTAATGAAAAACTGTTTTTT. Translated, it gives CATRTDRINEKLFF.

The gene calls are TRBV5-1 and TRBJ2-7; a weak D match, TRBD2 (7 bases). The ends were cut back, 4 bases at V and 1 base at J, with 15 bases in the middle. CDR1 is SGHRS and CDR2 is YFSETQ in the germline V gene. This CDR3 contains 15 residues. CDR3 in DNA: TGCGCCAGCAGCCCGCCGGGGGGCCGATCCTACGAGCAGTACTTC. Protein product: CASSPPGGRSYEQYF. Drawing the rest from reference TRBV5-1 and TRBJ2-7, the complete variable domain is KAGVTQTPRYLIKTRGQQVTLSCSPISGHRSVSWYQQTPGQGLQFLFEYFSETQRNKGNFPGRFSGRQFSNSRSEMNVSTLELGDSALYLCASSPPGGRSYEQYFGPGTRLTVT.

The DNA for the CDR3 is TGCGCCAGCAGCCGGAGTGGACGGGGAGTAATTCGGGCCCTCCACTTT. This gives the protein CASSRSGRGVIRALHF. V gene TRBV4-1 combines with J gene TRBJ1-6, with D hard to call. With 4 bases removed from V and 14 bases from J, the gap between germline ends came to 24 bases. Germline V gives CDR1 MGHRA, CDR2 YSYEKL. There are 16 residues in the CDR3.

The chain is built from TRBV28 and TRBJ2-5; 8 nucleotides match TRBD2. This CDR3 region has 15 residues. Unmatched junction bases numbered 12, after V lost 7 bases and J lost 5 bases. Germline assignment: CDR1 MDHEN and CDR2 SYDVKM. The CDR3 nucleotides read TGTGCCAGCACCAAGCCCCTTAGCGGGACTGAGACCCAGTACTTC. Amino acid sequence: CASTKPLSGTETQYF.

The chain uses TRBV30 and TRBJ1-6; a weak D match, TRBD1 (6 bases). The V and J ends lost 3 bases and 9 bases respectively, with 15 bases between them. Germline assignment: CDR1 GTSNPN and CDR2 SVGIG (reference sequence). The CDR3 is made up of 14 amino acids. The CDR3 loop is CAWRSDSLGSPLHF. CDR3 coding DNA: TGTGCCTGGAGATCGGACAGTCTAGGTTCACCCCTCCACTTT.

This clone was detected only a few times. The gene calls are TRBV6-5 and TRBJ2-1, with 13 bases aligning to TRBD2. This CDR3 comprises 14 residues. The germline V gene has CDR1 MNHEY and CDR2 SVGAGI. V lost 6 bases, J lost 8 bases, and 4 bases stayed unmatched. CDR3 DNA: TGTGCCAGCAGACTAGCGGGAGGGTTGGATGAGCAGTTCTTC. This translates into CASRLAGGLDEQFF.

The chain has TRBV6-2 or TRBV6-3 and TRBJ2-7; 15 nucleotides match TRBD2. The CDR3 sequence is 19 residues long. From germline, CDR1 is MNHEY and CDR2 SVGEGT. Germline trimming cut 5 bases from V and 4 bases from J; bases unmatched to any gene: 15. This CDR3 reads CASSPWGLAGGSSSYEQYF. The CDR3 DNA is TGTGCCAGCAGTCCATGGGGACTAGCGGGAGGCTCTTCTTCGTACGAGCAGTACTTC.

CDR3 bases: TGTGCCAGCAGCCCGTCAGCGGGAGGAATAATCGGGGAGCTGTTTTTT. This encodes CASSPSAGGIIGELFF. The genes are TRBV7-8 and TRBJ2-2, with 9 bases aligning to TRBD2. Germline loops: CDR1 SGHVS, CDR2 FQNEAQ. The trim removed 5 bases at V and 7 bases at J, leaving 11 bases unmatched. CDR3 length equals 16 residues.

The chain couples TRBV7-9 to TRBJ1-4, with D possibly matching TRBD1 (5 bases). The CDR3 is 15 amino acids. Deletions cut 1 base from V and 15 bases from J, with 21 bases between. Germline V gene data show CDR1 as SEHNR and CDR2 as FQNEAQ (reference sequence). CDR3 loop: CASSLGGGGDQLMFF. CDR3 coding DNA: TGTGCCAGCAGCTTAGGCGGGGGAGGGGACCAGTTGATGTTTTTT.

J is TRBJ1-3 and V is TRBV11-2; D remains ambiguous. This CDR3 region has 16 residues. Germline V gives CDR1 SGHAT, CDR2 FQNNGV. The V gene lost 1 base and the J gene lost 0 bases, with 10 bases spanning the gap. CDR3 in amino acids: CASSLGSLLSGNTIYF. In DNA form, the CDR3 reads TGTGCCAGCAGCTTAGGCAGTCTCCTCTCTGGAAACACCATATATTTT.

The V and J genes are TRBV29-1 and TRBJ2-7; possibly TRBD2 for D (6 bases). The CDR3 is 12 residues long. CDR1 SQVTM and CDR2 ANQGSEA come from the germline V gene. Trimming shortened V by 4 bases and J by 3 bases, and 10 bases separated the two germline ends. CDR3 loop: CSVGPGVYEQYF. In DNA, the CDR3 is TGCAGCGTTGGCCCGGGGGTCTACGAGCAGTACTTC.

The chain couples TRBV5-1 to TRBJ1-5; D may be TRBD1 (5 bases). V lost 7 bases to trimming and J lost 0 bases, with 23 bases between them. This CDR3 has 18 residues. The germline V gene encodes CDR1 SGHRS and CDR2 YFSETQ. CDR3 in amino acids: CASPWRMGLPGSNQPQHF. CDR3 coding DNA: TGCGCCAGCCCCTGGAGGATGGGACTTCCGGGTAGCAATCAGCCCCAGCATTTT.

This chain links TRBV3-1 (or the pseudogene TRBV3-2) with TRBJ2-3; 7 nucleotides line up with TRBD1. CDR3 length: 16 amino acids. J lost 3 bases, V lost 4 bases, and 10 bases had no gene match. CDR1 LGHDT and CDR2 YNNKEL come from the germline V gene (reference sequence). The DNA for the CDR3 is TGTGCCAGCAGCCGCACAGGGGACGCCTTAACAGATACGCAGTATTTT. Translating gives CASSRTGDALTDTQYF.

V and J are TRBV6-4 and TRBJ2-2, with TRBD1 matching 11 bases. Germline lookup yields CDR1 MRHNA and CDR2 SNTAGT. The CDR3 runs 15 residues. The trim removed 0 bases at V and 6 bases at J, leaving 0 bases unmatched. CDR3 amino acids: CASSDSGQGAGELFF. The DNA of the CDR3 is TGTGCCAGCAGTGACTCGGGACAGGGGGCCGGGGAGCTGTTTTTT.

The rearrangement links TRBV30 to TRBJ1-2; tentatively, D is TRBD1 (6 bases). Germline values: CDR1 GTSNPN, CDR2 SVGIG (reference sequence). V dropped 8 bases and J dropped 5 bases, with 9 bases sitting between them. The CDR3 runs to 10 residues. CDR3 sequence: CAGQGYGYTF. CDR3 DNA: TGTGCCGGTCAGGGGTATGGCTACACCTTC.

This rearrangement joins TRBV6-6 to TRBJ1-6, with 7 bases that match TRBD1. The CDR3 covers 15 residues. The germline gives CDR1 MNHNY, CDR2 SVGAGI (reference sequence). The V segment lost 5 bases and the J segment 4 bases; nucleotides outside the gene matches: 5. The chain's CDR3 is CASSDRDRYNSPLHF. CDR3 coding DNA: TGTGCCAGCAGTGATCGGGACAGATATAATTCACCCCTCCACTTT.

A word on this clone: One end of the junction is discordant with germline, which a read error may explain. This rearrangement joins TRBV28 to TRBJ2-7; 8 bases are shared with TRBD1. CDR1 and CDR2 (germline): MDHEN, SYDVKM. This CDR3 has 13 amino acids. CDR3 in DNA: TGTGCCAGCAGTTTATCCGCCGGGACAGGCCTTCACTTC. Protein product: CASSLSAGTGLHF. Complete variable domain (other parts from reference TRBV28 and TRBJ2-7): DVKVTQSSRYLVKRTGEKVFLECVQDMDHENMFWYRQDPGLGLRLIYFSYDVKMKEKGDIPEGYSVSREKKERFSLILESASTNQTSMYLCASSLSAGTGLHFGPGTRLTVT.